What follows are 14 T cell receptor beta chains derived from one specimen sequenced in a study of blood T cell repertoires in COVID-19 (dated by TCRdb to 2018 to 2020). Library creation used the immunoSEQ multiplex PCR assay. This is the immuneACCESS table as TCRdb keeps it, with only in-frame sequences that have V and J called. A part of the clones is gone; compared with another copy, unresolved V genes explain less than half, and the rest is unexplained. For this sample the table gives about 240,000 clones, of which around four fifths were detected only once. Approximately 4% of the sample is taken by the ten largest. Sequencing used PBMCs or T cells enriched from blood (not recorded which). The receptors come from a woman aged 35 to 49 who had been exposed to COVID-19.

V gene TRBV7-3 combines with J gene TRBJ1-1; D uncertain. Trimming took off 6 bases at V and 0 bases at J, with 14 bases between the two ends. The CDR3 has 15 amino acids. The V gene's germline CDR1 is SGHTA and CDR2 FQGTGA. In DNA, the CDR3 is TGTGCCAGCAGTCTATTCGGAGATTTGAACACTGAAGCTTTCTTT. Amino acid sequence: CASSLFGDLNTEAFF.

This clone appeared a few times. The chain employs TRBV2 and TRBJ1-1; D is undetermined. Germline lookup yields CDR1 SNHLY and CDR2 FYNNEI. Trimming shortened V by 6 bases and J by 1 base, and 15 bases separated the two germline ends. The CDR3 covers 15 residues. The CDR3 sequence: CASRKQSLQNTEAFF. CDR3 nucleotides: TGTGCCAGCAGGAAACAGAGTCTCCAGAACACTGAAGCTTTCTTT.

Here the CDR3 reads CAWSVLTGAHSETQYF. The CDR3 nucleotides read TGTGCCTGGAGTGTACTGACAGGGGCCCACTCGGAGACCCAGTACTTC. The chain employs TRBV30 and TRBJ2-5; 8 positions match TRBD1. Trimming cost V 0 bases and J 5 bases; bases outside gene matches: 11. The CDR3 extends over 16 amino acids. Germline CDR1 reads GTSNPN; CDR2 reads SVGIG (reference sequence). The complete variable domain, with remaining parts taken from reference TRBV30 and TRBJ2-5, reads SQTIHQWPATLVQPVGSPLSLECTVEGTSNPNLYWYRQAAGRGLQLLFYSVGIGQISSEVPQNLSASRPQDRQFILSSKKLLLSDSGFYLCAWSVLTGAHSETQYFGPGTRLLVL.

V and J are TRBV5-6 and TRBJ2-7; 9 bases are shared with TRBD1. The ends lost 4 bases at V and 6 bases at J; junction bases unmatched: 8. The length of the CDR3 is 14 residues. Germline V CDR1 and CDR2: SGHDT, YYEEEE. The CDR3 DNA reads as TGTGCCAGCAGCCTCCCGGGACAGGGACGCGAGCAGTACTTC. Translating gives CASSLPGQGREQYF.

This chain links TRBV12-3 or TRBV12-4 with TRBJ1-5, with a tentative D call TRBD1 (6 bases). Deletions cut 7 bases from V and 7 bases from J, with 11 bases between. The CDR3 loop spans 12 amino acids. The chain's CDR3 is CASTLQGQPQHF. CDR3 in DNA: TGTGCCAGCACCTTACAGGGCCAGCCCCAGCATTTT.

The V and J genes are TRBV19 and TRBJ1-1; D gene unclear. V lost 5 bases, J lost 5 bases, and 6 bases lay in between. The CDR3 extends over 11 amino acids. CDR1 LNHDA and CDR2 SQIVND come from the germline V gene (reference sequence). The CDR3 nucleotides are TGTGCCAGTAGTCGGGGAACTGAAGCTTTCTTT. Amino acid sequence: CASSRGTEAFF.

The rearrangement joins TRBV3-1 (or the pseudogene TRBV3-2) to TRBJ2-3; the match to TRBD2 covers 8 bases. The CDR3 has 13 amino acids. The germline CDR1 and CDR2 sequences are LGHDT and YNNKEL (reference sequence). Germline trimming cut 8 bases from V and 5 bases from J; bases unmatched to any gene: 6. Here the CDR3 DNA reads TGTGCCAGCGATTCGGGAGGGGGAGATACGCAGTATTTT. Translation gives CASDSGGGDTQYF.

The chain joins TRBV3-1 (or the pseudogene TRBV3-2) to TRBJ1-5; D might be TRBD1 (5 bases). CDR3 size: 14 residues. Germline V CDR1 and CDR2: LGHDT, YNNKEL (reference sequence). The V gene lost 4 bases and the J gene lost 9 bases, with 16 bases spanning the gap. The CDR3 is CASSPRRDQGPQHF. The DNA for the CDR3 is TGTGCCAGCAGCCCCCGGAGGGACCAAGGGCCCCAGCATTTT.

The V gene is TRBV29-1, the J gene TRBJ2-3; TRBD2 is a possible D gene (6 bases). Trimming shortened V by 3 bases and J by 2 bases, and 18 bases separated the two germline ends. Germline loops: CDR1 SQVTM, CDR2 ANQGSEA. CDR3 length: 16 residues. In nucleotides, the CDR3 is TGCAGCGTTGACGACTCGGGGAGGACGTACACAGATACGCAGTATTTT. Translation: CSVDDSGRTYTDTQYF.

The CDR3 coding sequence is TGTGCCAGCAGCCAGGGCCAGCGGGGGACCTTTCAAGAGACCCAGTACTTC. This translates into CASSQGQRGTFQETQYF. The chain recombines TRBV4-2 with TRBJ2-5, with 8 nucleotides matching TRBD2. The CDR3 has 17 residues. Germline values: CDR1 LGHNA, CDR2 YNFKEQ. Trimming at V came to 3 bases and at J to 2 bases, leaving 11 bases not matched to a gene.

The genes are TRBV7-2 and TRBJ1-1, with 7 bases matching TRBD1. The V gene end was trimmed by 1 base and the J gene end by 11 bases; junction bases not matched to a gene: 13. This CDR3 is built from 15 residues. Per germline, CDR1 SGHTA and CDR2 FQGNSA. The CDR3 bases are TGTGCCAGCAGCTTAGGCGGGGGGACTCAGGGGGTCGCTTTCTTT. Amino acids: CASSLGGGTQGVAFF.

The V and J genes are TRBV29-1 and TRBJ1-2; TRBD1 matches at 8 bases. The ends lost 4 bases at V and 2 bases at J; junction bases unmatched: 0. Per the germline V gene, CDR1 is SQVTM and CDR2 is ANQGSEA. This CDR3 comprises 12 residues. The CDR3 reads CSVGTGNYGYTF. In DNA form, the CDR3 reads TGCAGCGTTGGGACAGGGAACTATGGCTACACCTTC.

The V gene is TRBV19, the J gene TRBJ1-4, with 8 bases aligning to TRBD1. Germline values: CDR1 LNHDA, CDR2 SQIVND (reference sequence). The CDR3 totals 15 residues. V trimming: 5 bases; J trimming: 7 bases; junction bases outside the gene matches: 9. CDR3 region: CASSAIRGQAEKLFF. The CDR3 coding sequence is TGTGCCAGTAGTGCCATCAGGGGGCAAGCTGAAAAACTGTTTTTT. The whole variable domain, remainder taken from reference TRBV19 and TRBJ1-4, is DGGITQSPKYLFRKEGQNVTLSCEQNLNHDAMYWYRQDPGQGLRLIYYSQIVNDFQKGDIAEGYSVSREKKESFPLTVTSAQKNPTAFYLCASSAIRGQAEKLFFGSGTQLSVL.

CDR3 DNA sequence: TGTGCCAGCAGCGCCCTTTGGGGGGCAGATACGCAGTATTTT. This sequence encodes CASSALWGADTQYF. The chain links TRBV9 to TRBJ2-3; tentative D call: TRBD2 (6 bases). V was pared by 3 bases and J by 4 bases, with 12 bases between. CDR3 length: 14 amino acids. CDR1 is SGDLS, CDR2 YYNGEE, per germline.